The following is a T cell receptor beta chain sequence with its context. The table came from immunoSEQ multiplex PCR; TCRdb's copy has only in-frame clones and leaves some out. The table records 70,000 to 100,000 clones, roughly 91% of them present only once. Trimming stripped 2 bases from V and 5 bases from J, with 9 bases between. The CDR3 runs to 13 residues. The germline gives CDR1 LNHDA, CDR2 SQIVND (reference sequence). This record belongs to a study of control samples from healthy donors and cancer patients. The receptor was isolated from a man aged 50 to 59 in good health. Input material: blood. The rearrangement links TRBV19 to TRBJ1-1; no clear D. The CDR3 spells CASSIWERTEAFF. CDR3 DNA: TGTGCCAGTAGTATATGGGAGAGGACTGAAGCTTTCTTT.